This TCR beta chain was captured in a study of shared clonotypes between healthy human individuals. General observations from the study: Relative to clonotypes present in all four donors, those not shared had lower generation probabilities. It was observed that approximately 5% of naive CD4 clonotypes were shared across several donors.

As processed by the authors: In the immunoSEQ data, sequences were junction-only and lacked quality scores, so filtering differed. Assay used: immunoSEQ multiplex PCR; TCRdb lists only in-frame clones, some missing. V, J and clone size are those of that table, while D and trimming were read from the DNA. The sample holds about 2.4 million clones; 80% to 95% are singletons and the top ten take 0.36%. V gave up 5 bases and J gave up 3 bases, with 17 bases separating them. Germline V CDR1 and CDR2: MNHEY, SMNVEV (reference sequence). The length of the CDR3 is 15 residues. In regard to this clone: Antigen unknown.

The origin of this receptor is a man aged 18 to 30 in good health. Some clones in this sample may be carry-over from other donors' samples. This rearrangement joins TRBV27 to TRBJ2-7; D not certain. Sequencing was carried out using naive CD4+ T cells from PBMCs. Subset indicated: CD45RA+ positively selected. Written as DNA, the CDR3 is TGTGCCAGCAGTAACGGACCGGGCCCCTACTACGAGCAGTACTTC. This gives the protein CASSNGPGPYYEQYF.